This is a list of T cell receptor beta chains from one sample in a study of blood T cell repertoires in COVID-19. The table came from immunoSEQ multiplex PCR; TCRdb's copy has only in-frame clones and leaves some out. Of about 100,000 clones listed, roughly nine tenths were seen once; the top ten hold over 7%. Sequencing input: peripheral blood. These receptors all stem from a young man in a cohort sampled during active COVID-19. The CDR3 runs from the conserved cysteine through the conserved F or W. D genes are given only for firm matches. Not all rows give a size; the values are once, few, many and, for expanded clones, a class.

CASSRLLAGGLAEQFF	TGCGCCAGCAGCCGTCTCCTAGCGGGGGGCTTAGCTGAGCAGTTCTTC	TRBV4-1	once	TRBJ2-1	TRBD2
CASSIIGGTEAFF	TGTGCCAGTAGTATCATTGGAGGAACTGAAGCTTTCTTT	TRBV19	NA	TRBJ1-1	NA
CASSSGGGTDTQYF	TGTGCCAGCAGCAGCGGGGGAGGCACAGATACGCAGTATTTT	TRBV6-4	NA	TRBJ2-3	TRBD2
CASSARGTGGETQYF	TGTGCCAGCAGCGCCCGGGGGACAGGGGGAGAAACGCAGTATTTT	TRBV9	NA	TRBJ2-3	TRBD1
CASSLQGYGYTF	TGTGCCAGCAGCTTACAGGGCTATGGCTACACCTTC	TRBV11-1	NA	TRBJ1-2	NA
CASSDIGMENIQYF	TGTGCCAGCAGTGATATCGGGATGGAAAACATTCAGTACTTC	TRBV2	once	TRBJ2-4	NA
CASSPTGTGGYGYTF	TGTGCCAGCTCACCAACCGGGACAGGGGGCTATGGCTACACCTTC	TRBV18	NA	TRBJ1-2	TRBD1
CASSSRGGLTDTQYF	TGTGCCAGCAGCTCCCGGGGGGGGCTCACAGATACGCAGTATTTT	TRBV7-3	NA	TRBJ2-3	TRBD2
CASSPGQGNEKLFF	TGTGCCAGCAGTCCGGGACAGGGGAATGAAAAACTGTTTTTT	TRBV6-5	NA	TRBJ1-4	TRBD1
CASSLGGLAPDTQYF	TGTGCCAGCAGCCTAGGCGGGCTAGCGCCTGATACGCAGTATTTT	TRBV3-1/TRBV3-2	NA	TRBJ2-3	NA
CASSEARLGEQYF	TGTGCCAGCAGTGAAGCGAGACTCGGGGAGCAGTACTTC	TRBV6-1	NA	TRBJ2-7	NA
CASGRDRGTGEQFF	TGTGCCAGTGGCCGGGACAGGGGAACCGGTGAGCAGTTCTTC	TRBV19	NA	TRBJ2-1	TRBD1
CASSSAQQGGNQPQHF	TGTGCCAGCAGTTCCGCCCAACAGGGGGGAAATCAGCCCCAGCATTTT	TRBV5-6	NA	TRBJ1-5	TRBD1
CASSYVPVDTGELFF	TGTGCCAGCAGCTATGTGCCCGTAGACACCGGGGAGCTGTTTTTT	TRBV7-6	NA	TRBJ2-2	NA
CASSLPPLFTREGRTDTQYF	TGTGCCAGCAGCCTACCCCCCTTGTTCACGAGGGAAGGTCGCACAGATACGCAGTATTTT	TRBV28	NA	TRBJ2-3	NA
CARRRSRLAGGSYNEQFF	TGTGCCAGGAGACGCTCAAGACTAGCGGGGGGATCCTACAATGAGCAGTTCTTC	TRBV19	NA	TRBJ2-1	TRBD2
CASSARPPGLAEPRSYNEQFF	TGTGCCAGCTCAGCCCGCCCACCGGGACTAGCGGAACCGCGCTCCTACAATGAGCAGTTCTTC	TRBV18	once	TRBJ2-1	TRBD2
CASSERQRLKVSAYEQYF	TGTGCCAGCAGTGAGCGACAGCGCCTAAAAGTCTCCGCCTACGAGCAGTACTTC	TRBV2	NA	TRBJ2-7	NA
CASSPGKGTQYF	TGTGCCAGCAGCCCCGGGAAGGGTACGCAGTATTTT	TRBV7-2	NA	TRBJ2-3	NA
CASSPQQGTDNQPQHF	TGTGCCAGCAGTCCACAACAGGGAACAGACAATCAGCCCCAGCATTTT	TRBV27	NA	TRBJ1-5	NA
CASSSQGPTGNYGYTF	TGTGCCAGCAGCTCCCAGGGTCCGACAGGGAACTATGGCTACACCTTC	TRBV11-2	NA	TRBJ1-2	TRBD1
CASSQDGAGVATDTQYF	TGTGCCAGCAGCCAAGATGGAGCGGGCGTCGCGACAGATACGCAGTATTTT	TRBV3-1/TRBV3-2	few	TRBJ2-3	NA
CASSSGQARRVSPLHF	TGTGCCAGCAGTTCAGGACAGGCTAGAAGGGTTTCACCCCTCCACTTT	TRBV27	NA	TRBJ1-6	TRBD1
CASSRVGGTYNSPLHF	TGTGCCAGCAGCCGAGTGGGAGGGACCTATAATTCACCCCTCCACTTT	TRBV11-3	NA	TRBJ1-6	NA
CASTWGGTGELFF	TGTGCCAGCACCTGGGGGGGGACCGGGGAGCTGTTTTTT	TRBV11-2	NA	TRBJ2-2	TRBD2
CASSLDRGSSPLHF	TGTGCCAGCAGCTTGGATCGGGGTAGTTCACCCCTCCACTTT	TRBV5-4	NA	TRBJ1-6	NA
CASSYAASGGGNIQYF	TGTGCCAGCAGTTACGCGGCTAGCGGGGGGGGAAACATTCAGTACTTC	TRBV6-5	NA	TRBJ2-4	TRBD2
CSASPRQGDRQPQHF	TGCAGTGCTAGTCCTCGACAGGGGGATCGTCAGCCCCAGCATTTT	TRBV20-1	NA	TRBJ1-5	TRBD1
CAISDQGGGEETQYF	TGTGCCATCAGTGACCAAGGGGGCGGAGAAGAGACCCAGTACTTC	TRBV10-3	NA	TRBJ2-5	TRBD1
CASSPRGGGNTEAFF	TGTGCCAGCAGCCCTAGGGGGGGAGGGAACACTGAAGCTTTCTTT	TRBV7-9	NA	TRBJ1-1	NA
CAISPRDRDSPLHF	TGTGCCATCAGTCCCCGGGACAGAGATTCACCCCTCCACTTT	TRBV10-3	NA	TRBJ1-6	TRBD1
CASSSGTGYHEQYF	TGTGCCAGCAGCTCCGGGACAGGGTACCACGAGCAGTACTTC	TRBV5-4	NA	TRBJ2-7	TRBD1
CASRWGQDYGYTF	TGTGCCAGCAGGTGGGGACAGGACTATGGCTACACCTTC	TRBV5-8	NA	TRBJ1-2	TRBD1
CASSTGAGTGLFLNQETQYF	TGTGCCAGCAGCACCGGGGCCGGGACAGGCCTATTTTTAAACCAAGAGACCCAGTACTTC	TRBV7-6	NA	TRBJ2-5	TRBD1
CASGPANYNSPLHF	TGTGCCAGCGGGCCGGCCAACTATAATTCACCCCTCCACTTT	TRBV6-5	NA	TRBJ1-6	NA
CASGLGATSSTDTQYF	TGTGCTAGTGGTTTGGGGGCTACTTCGAGCACAGATACGCAGTATTTT	TRBV12-5	NA	TRBJ2-3	NA
CASSPGQSQETQYF	TGTGCCAGCTCACCCGGACAGTCACAAGAGACCCAGTACTTC	TRBV18	NA	TRBJ2-5	NA
CASRSIGTGHYEQYF	TGTGCCAGCAGATCCATCGGGACAGGGCACTACGAGCAGTACTTC	TRBV28	NA	TRBJ2-7	TRBD1
CASSPGTGPDQPQHF	TGCGCCAGCAGTCCCGGGACAGGGCCCGATCAGCCCCAGCATTTT	TRBV4-3	NA	TRBJ1-5	TRBD1
CASSLDGVYGYTF	TGCGCCAGCAGCTTGGACGGGGTTTATGGCTACACCTTC	TRBV5-1	NA	TRBJ1-2	NA
CASSPPGASGNTIYF	TGTGCCAGCAGCCCACCAGGGGCCTCTGGAAACACCATATATTTT	TRBV3-1/TRBV3-2	NA	TRBJ1-3	NA
CASTQAGLYTEAFF	TGTGCCAGCACCCAGGCGGGGTTGTACACTGAAGCTTTCTTT	TRBV2	NA	TRBJ1-1	NA
CATSDFRAGELFF	TGTGCCACCAGTGATTTCAGGGCCGGGGAGCTGTTTTTT	TRBV24-1	NA	TRBJ2-2	NA
CASSQTGREETQYF	TGTGCCAGCAGCCAGACAGGGCGAGAAGAGACCCAGTACTTC	TRBV5-4	once	TRBJ2-5	TRBD1
CASSRGQGATYEQYF	TGTGCCAGCAGTCGAGGACAGGGGGCAACCTACGAGCAGTACTTC	TRBV5-6	NA	TRBJ2-7	TRBD1
CASSDGEGGTDTQYF	TGCGCCAGCAGTGATGGGGAGGGGGGCACAGATACGCAGTATTTT	TRBV10-1	many	TRBJ2-3	NA
CASSPSSTGRLNTEAFF	TGTGCCAGCTCGCCAAGTTCGACAGGGAGGCTGAACACTGAAGCTTTCTTT	TRBV18	once	TRBJ1-1	TRBD1
CASSLDYPGTEAFF	TGTGCCAGCAGCTTAGATTATCCGGGCACTGAAGCTTTCTTT	TRBV11-3	NA	TRBJ1-1	NA
CASSNIPGTSGGSSYEQYF	TGCGCCAGCAGCAACATACCCGGGACTAGCGGGGGGTCCTCCTACGAGCAGTACTTC	TRBV5-1	NA	TRBJ2-7	TRBD2
CASRREGAVEGYTF	TGTGCCAGCCGGCGAGAGGGGGCTGTGGAGGGCTACACCTTC	TRBV9	NA	TRBJ1-2	TRBD1
CASRTSGGSPEQYF	TGTGCCAGCCGGACTAGCGGGGGGTCCCCCGAGCAGTACTTC	TRBV2	NA	TRBJ2-7	TRBD2